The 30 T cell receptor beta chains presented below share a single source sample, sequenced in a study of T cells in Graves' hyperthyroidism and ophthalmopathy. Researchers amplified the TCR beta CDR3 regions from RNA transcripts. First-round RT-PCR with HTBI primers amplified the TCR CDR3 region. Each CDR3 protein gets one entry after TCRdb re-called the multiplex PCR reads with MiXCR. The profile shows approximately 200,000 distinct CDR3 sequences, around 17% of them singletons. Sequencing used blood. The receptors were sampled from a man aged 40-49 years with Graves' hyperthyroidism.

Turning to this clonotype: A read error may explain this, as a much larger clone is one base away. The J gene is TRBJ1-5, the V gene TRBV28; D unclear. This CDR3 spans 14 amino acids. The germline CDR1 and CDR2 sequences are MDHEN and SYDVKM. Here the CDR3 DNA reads TGTGCCAGCAACCGGGGTTATAGCGATCAGCCCCAGCATTTT. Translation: CASNRGYSDQPQHF.

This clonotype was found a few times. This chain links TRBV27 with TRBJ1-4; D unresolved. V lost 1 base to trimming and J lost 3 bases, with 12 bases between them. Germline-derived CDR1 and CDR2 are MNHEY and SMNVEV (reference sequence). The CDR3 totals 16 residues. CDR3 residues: CASSLFYSSSNEKLFF. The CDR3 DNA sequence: TGTGCCAGCAGTTTATTTTACAGCTCATCTAATGAAAAACTGTTTTTT. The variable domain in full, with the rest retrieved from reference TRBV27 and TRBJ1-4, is EAQVTQNPRYLITVTGKKLTVTCSQNMNHEYMSWYRQDPGLGLRQIYYSMNVEVTDKGDVPEGYKVSRKEKRNFPLILESPSPNQTSLYFCASSLFYSSSNEKLFFGSGTQLSVL.

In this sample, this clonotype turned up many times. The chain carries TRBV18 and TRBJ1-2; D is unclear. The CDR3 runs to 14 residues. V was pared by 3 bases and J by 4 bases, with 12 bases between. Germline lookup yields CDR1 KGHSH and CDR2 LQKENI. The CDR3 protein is CASSPLGSLYGYTF. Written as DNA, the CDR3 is TGTGCCAGCTCACCTCTAGGGAGCCTCTATGGCTACACCTTC.

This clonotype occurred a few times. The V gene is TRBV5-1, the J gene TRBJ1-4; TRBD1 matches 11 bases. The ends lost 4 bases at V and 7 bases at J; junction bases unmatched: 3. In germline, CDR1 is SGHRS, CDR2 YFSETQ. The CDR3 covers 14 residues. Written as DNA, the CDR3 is TGCGCCAGCAGCCAAGGGACAGGGGGTGAAAAACTGTTTTTT. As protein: CASSQGTGGEKLFF.

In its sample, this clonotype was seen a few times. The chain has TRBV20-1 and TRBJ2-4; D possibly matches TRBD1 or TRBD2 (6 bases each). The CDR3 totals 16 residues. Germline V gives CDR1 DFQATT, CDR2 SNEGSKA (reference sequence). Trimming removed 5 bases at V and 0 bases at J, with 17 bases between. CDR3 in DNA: TGCAGTGCTCCACCTCAAGGGGGGTTAGCCAAAAACATTCAGTACTTC. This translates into CSAPPQGGLAKNIQYF.

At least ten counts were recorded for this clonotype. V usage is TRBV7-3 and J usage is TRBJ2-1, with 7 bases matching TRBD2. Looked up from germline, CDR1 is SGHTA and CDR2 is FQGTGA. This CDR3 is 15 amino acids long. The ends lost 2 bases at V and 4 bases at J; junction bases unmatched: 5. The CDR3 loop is CASSLAGDLYNEQFF. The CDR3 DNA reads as TGTGCCAGCAGCTTAGCGGGGGACCTTTACAATGAGCAGTTCTTC.

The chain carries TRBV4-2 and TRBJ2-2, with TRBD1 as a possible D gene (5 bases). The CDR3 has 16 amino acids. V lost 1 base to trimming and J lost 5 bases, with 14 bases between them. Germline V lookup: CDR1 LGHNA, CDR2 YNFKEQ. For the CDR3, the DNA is TGTGCCAGCAGCCAAGGGGAAGGGGTAGGGACCGGGGAGCTGTTTTTT. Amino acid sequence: CASSQGEGVGTGELFF.

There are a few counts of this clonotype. The CDR3 is CASNPGLEAYEQYF. CDR3 DNA: TGTGCCAGCAACCCCGGACTAGAGGCCTACGAGCAGTACTTC. This rearrangement joins TRBV11-1 to TRBJ2-7, with 7 bases matching TRBD2. The CDR3 contains 14 residues. The germline V gene encodes CDR1 SGHAT and CDR2 FQDESV (reference sequence). The V gene end was trimmed by 7 bases and the J gene end by 2 bases; junction bases not matched to a gene: 8.

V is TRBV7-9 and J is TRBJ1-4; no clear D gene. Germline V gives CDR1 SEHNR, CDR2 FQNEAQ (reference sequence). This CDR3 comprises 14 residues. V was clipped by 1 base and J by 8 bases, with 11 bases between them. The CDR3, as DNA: TGTGCCAGCAGCTTAGTCAACGTAAGGGAAAAACTGTTTTTT. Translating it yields CASSLVNVREKLFF.

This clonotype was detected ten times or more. The CDR3 spells CSARPPYLAGTDTQYF. CDR3 DNA sequence: TGCAGTGCGAGGCCACCCTATCTCGCCGGCACAGATACGCAGTATTTT. This rearrangement joins TRBV20-1 to TRBJ2-3; D remains ambiguous. Trimming removed 6 bases at V and 1 base at J, with 20 bases between. CDR1 is DFQATT, CDR2 SNEGSKA, per germline (reference sequence). The CDR3 runs 16 residues.

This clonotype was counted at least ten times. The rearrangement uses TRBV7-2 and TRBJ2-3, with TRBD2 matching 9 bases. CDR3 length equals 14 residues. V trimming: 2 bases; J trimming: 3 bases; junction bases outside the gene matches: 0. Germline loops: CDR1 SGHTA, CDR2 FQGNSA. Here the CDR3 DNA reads TGTGCCAGCAGCTTAAGCGGGAGGACAGATACGCAGTATTTT. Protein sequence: CASSLSGRTDTQYF.

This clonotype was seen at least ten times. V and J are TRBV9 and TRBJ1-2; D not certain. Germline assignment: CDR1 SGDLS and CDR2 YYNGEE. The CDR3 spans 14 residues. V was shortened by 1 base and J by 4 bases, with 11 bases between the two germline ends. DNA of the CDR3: TGTGCCAGCAGCGTATCGCCGTCGCCCTATGGCTACACCTTC. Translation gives CASSVSPSPYGYTF.

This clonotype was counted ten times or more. The CDR3 bases are TGTGCCAGCTCCCACGGGGCCGAAAGCACAGATACGCAGTATTTT. It yields the protein CASSHGAESTDTQYF. The V gene is TRBV6-2 or TRBV6-3, the J gene TRBJ2-3; the D gene could be TRBD1 or TRBD2 (5 bases each). The CDR3 sequence is 15 residues long. V was shortened by 8 bases and J by 0 bases, with 15 bases between the two germline ends. CDR1 is MNHEY, CDR2 SVGEGT, per germline.

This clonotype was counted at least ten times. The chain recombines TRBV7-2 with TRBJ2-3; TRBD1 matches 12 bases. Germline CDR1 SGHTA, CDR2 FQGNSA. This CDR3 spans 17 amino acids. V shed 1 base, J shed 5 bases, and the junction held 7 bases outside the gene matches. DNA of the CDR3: TGTGCCAGCAGCTTAGACCTGGGGACAGGGGGCGAAGATACGCAGTATTTT. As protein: CASSLDLGTGGEDTQYF.

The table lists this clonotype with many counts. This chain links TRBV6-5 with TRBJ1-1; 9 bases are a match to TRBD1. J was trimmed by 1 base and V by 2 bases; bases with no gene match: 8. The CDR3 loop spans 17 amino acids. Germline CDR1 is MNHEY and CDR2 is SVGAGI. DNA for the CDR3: TGTGCCAGCAGTTACACCAACCGACAGGGGGGGAACACTGAAGCTTTCTTT. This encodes CASSYTNRQGGNTEAFF.

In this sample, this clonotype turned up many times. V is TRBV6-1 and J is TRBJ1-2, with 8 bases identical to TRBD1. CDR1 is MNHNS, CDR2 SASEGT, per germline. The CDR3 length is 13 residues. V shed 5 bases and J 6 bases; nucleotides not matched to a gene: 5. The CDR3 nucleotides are TGTGCCAGCAGTTTCGCAGGGGGCGATGGCTACACCTTC. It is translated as CASSFAGGDGYTF.

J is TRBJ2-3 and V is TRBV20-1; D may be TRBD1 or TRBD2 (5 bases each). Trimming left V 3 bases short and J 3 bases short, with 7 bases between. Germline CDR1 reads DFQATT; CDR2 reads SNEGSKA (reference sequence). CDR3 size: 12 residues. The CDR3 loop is CSASGATDTQYF. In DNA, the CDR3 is TGCAGTGCTAGCGGGGCAACAGATACGCAGTATTTT.

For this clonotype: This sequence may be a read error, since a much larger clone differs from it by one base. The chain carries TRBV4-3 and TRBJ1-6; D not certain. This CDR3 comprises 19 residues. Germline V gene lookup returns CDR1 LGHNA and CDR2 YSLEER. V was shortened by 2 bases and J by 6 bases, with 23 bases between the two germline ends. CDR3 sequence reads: CASSQRVAVPNLGNSPLHF. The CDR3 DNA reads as TGCGCCAGCAGCCAACGGGTGGCGGTCCCGAATTTGGGTAATTCACCCCTCCACTTT.

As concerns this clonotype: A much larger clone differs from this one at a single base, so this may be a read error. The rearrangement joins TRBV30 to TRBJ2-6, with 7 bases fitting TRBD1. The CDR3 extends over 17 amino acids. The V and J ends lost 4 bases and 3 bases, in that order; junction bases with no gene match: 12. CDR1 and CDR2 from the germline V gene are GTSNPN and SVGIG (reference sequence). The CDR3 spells CAWTQTGPVGGANVLTF. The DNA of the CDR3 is TGTGCCTGGACCCAGACAGGGCCGGTTGGTGGGGCCAACGTCCTGACTTTC.

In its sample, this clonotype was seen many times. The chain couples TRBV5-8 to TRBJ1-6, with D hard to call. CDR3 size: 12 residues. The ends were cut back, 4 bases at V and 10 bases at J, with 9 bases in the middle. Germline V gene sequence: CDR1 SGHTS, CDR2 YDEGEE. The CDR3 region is CASSDVGSPLHF. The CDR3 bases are TGTGCCAGCAGCGATGTAGGATCACCCCTCCACTTT.

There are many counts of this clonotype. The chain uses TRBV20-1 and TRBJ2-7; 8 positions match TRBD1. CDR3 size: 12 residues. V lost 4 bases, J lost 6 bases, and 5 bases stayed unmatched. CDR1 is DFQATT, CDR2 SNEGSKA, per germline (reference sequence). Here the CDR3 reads CSAKLTGVEQYF. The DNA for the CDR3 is TGCAGTGCTAAATTGACAGGGGTCGAGCAGTACTTC.

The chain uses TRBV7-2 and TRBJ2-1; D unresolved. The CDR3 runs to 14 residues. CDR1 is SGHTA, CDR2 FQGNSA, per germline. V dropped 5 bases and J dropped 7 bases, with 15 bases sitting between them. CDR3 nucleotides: TGTGCCAGCAGCAGGCGCCATGACGTGAATGAGCAGTTCTTC. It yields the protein CASSRRHDVNEQFF.

The CDR3 protein is CASPLRSYEQYF. In DNA, the CDR3 is TGTGCCAGCCCACTCCGGAGCTACGAGCAGTACTTC. This sequence joins TRBV18 and TRBJ2-7; D uncertain. Trimming cost V 8 bases and J 3 bases, with 11 bases left between them. The CDR3 extends over 12 amino acids. Per germline, CDR1 KGHSH and CDR2 LQKENI.

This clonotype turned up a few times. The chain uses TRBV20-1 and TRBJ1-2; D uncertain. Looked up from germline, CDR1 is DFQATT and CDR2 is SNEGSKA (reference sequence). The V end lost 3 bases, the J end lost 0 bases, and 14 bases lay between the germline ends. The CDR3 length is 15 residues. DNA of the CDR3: TGCAGTGCTAGTCGGGCGGAGTTAGCTAACTATGGCTACACCTTC. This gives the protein CSASRAELANYGYTF.

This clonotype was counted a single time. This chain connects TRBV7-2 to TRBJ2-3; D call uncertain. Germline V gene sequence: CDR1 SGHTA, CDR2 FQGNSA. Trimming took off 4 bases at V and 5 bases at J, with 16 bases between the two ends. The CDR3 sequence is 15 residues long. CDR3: CASSYDLEGIDTQYF. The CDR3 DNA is TGTGCCAGCAGCTACGACTTAGAAGGAATAGATACGCAGTATTTT.

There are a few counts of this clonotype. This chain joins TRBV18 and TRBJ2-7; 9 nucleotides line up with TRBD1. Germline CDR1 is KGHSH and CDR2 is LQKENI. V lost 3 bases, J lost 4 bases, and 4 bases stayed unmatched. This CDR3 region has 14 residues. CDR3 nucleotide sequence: TGTGCCAGCTCACCGGGGACAGGGCTTTACGAGCAGTACTTC. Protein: CASSPGTGLYEQYF.

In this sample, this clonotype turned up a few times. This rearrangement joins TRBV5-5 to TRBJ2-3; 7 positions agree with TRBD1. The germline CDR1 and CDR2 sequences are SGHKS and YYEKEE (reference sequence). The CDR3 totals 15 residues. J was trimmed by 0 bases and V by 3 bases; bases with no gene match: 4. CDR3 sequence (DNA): TGTGCCAGCAGCTCGAGGGACAGTAGCACAGATACGCAGTATTTT. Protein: CASSSRDSSTDTQYF.

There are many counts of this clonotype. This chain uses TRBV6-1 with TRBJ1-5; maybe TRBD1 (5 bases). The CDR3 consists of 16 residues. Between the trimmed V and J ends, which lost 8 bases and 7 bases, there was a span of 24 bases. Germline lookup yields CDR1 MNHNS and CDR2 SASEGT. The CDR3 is CASLGQTAVPEQPQHF. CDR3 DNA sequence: TGTGCCAGCTTAGGTCAGACAGCCGTCCCAGAGCAGCCCCAGCATTTT.

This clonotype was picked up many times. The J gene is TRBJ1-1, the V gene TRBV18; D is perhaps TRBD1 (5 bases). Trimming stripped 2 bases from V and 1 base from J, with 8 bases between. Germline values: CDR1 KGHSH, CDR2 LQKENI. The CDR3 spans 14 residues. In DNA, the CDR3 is TGTGCCAGCTCACCAGGGGCGTCGAACACTGAAGCTTTCTTT. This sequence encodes CASSPGASNTEAFF.

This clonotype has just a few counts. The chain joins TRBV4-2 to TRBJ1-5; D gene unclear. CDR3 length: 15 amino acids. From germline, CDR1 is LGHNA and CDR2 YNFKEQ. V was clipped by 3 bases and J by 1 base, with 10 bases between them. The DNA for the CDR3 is TGTGCCAGCAGCCAGCCCGACCGAAGCAATCAGCCCCAGCATTTT. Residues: CASSQPDRSNQPQHF.